The entry below describes one TCR beta chain. As yet, its antigen is unknown. The data were taken from a study of CD8 T cells in Susac syndrome. Negative isolation was used for CD8+ and CD4+ T cells, and FACS enrichment was applied to TEMRA cells. Random hexamers served to reverse transcribe roughly 0.5 to 1 ug RNA. TCRdb ran MiXCR on the immunoSEQ multiplex PCR reads and lists one entry per CDR3 protein. The data show around 170,000 distinct CDR3 sequences, around 94% seen once. The V gene's germline CDR1 is SQVTM and CDR2 ANQGSEA. V was trimmed by 8 bases and J by 3 bases, leaving 14 bases between them. There are 13 residues in the CDR3. Study-wide results and caveats: The CD4+ T cell repertoires in Susac syndrome were not clonally expanded.

This receptor was obtained from a human donor with Susac syndrome. Sequenced input: CD4+ T cells from PBMCs. The chain uses TRBV29-1 and TRBJ1-5, with D possibly TRBD1 on 5 matching bases. The CDR3 loop reads CSSAQGYNQPQHF. The CDR3 nucleotides read TGCAGCTCAGCCCAGGGATACAATCAGCCCCAGCATTTT. Based on the CDR3 plus reference TRBV29-1 and TRBJ1-5, the full variable domain is SAVISQKPSRDICQRGTSLTIQCQVDSQVTMMFWYRQQPGQSLTLIATANQGSEATYESGFVIDKFPISRPNLTFSTLTVSNMSPEDSSIYLCSSAQGYNQPQHFGDGTRLSIL.